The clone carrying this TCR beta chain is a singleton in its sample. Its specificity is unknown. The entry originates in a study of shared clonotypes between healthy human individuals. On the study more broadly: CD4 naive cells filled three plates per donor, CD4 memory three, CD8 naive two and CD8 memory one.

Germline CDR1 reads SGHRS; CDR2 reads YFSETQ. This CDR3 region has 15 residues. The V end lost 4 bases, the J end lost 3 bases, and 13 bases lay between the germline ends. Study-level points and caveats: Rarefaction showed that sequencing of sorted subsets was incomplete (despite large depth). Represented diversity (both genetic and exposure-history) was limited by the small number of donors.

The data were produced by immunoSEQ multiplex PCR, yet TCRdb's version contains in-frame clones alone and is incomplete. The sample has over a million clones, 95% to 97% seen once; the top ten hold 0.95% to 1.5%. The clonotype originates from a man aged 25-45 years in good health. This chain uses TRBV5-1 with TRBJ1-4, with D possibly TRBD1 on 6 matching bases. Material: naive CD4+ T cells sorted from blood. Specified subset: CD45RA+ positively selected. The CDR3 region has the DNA TGCGCCAGCAGCCTGGGGGCTTCTTCTAATGAAAAACTGTTTTTT. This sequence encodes CASSLGASSNEKLFF.